One and the same sample provided the 2 T cell receptor beta chains below, sequenced in a study of T-cell memory formation after mild COVID-19. One entry per CDR3 protein, called by TCRdb with MiXCR from the 5' RACE reads. This table holds a few hundred thousand distinct CDR3 sequences, about 17% found once. Material: PBMCs or a T cell subset sorted from them (not recorded which). These TCRs come from a man aged 18-30 years who had mild COVID-19 (a few samples of this study predate the infection). Cell type and time point are not known.

About this clonotype: An end of the junction differs from the germline gene, which may be a read error. V and J are TRBV7-6 and TRBJ1-1; D is undetermined. Per the germline V gene, CDR1 is SGHVS and CDR2 is FNYEAQ. The CDR3 length is 12 residues. Here the CDR3 reads CASSPRAAEALF. In nucleotides, the CDR3 is TGTGCCAGCAGTCCCCGGGCAGCTGAAGCTTTATTT.

This clonotype has only a few counts. CDR3 protein: CASSFVLVSGELFF. The CDR3 nucleotides read TGTGCCAGCAGCTTCGTCTTAGTTTCCGGGGAGCTGTTTTTT. This chain links TRBV7-9 with TRBJ2-2; D not certain. Trimming left V 3 bases short and J 6 bases short, with 11 bases between. The CDR3 sequence is 14 residues long. Germline CDR1 reads SEHNR; CDR2 reads FQNEAQ (reference sequence). Combining the CDR3 with reference TRBV7-9 and TRBJ2-2 gives the whole variable domain DTGVSQNPRHKITKRGQNVTFRCDPISEHNRLYWYRQTLGQGPEFLTYFQNEAQLEKSRLLSDRFSAERPKGSFSTLEIQRTEQGDSAMYLCASSFVLVSGELFFGEGSRLTVL.